Listed below are T cell receptor beta chains from one sample, sequenced in a study of shared clonotypes between healthy human individuals. Measured with immunoSEQ multiplex PCR; TCRdb has only the in-frame clones, and not every one. The table has some 2,100,000 clones, approximately 94% seen once. Sample: naive CD4+ T cells sorted from blood. These receptors were taken from a man between 18 and 29 years old in good health. Both conserved end residues are part of each CDR3. The D gene is left open where the match is weak. Only some rows state a clone size, as once, few, many or a class for expanded clones.

CDR3nt,CDR3aa,abundance,j_gene,len,d_gene,v_gene
TGTGCCAGCAGCGGAGGGACAGGGGTTAACACCGGGGAGCTGTTTTTT,CASSGGTGVNTGELFF,few,TRBJ2-2,16,TRBD1,TRBV5-4
TGTGCCAGCAGTTTGCAAGGGTTCTCCTACGAGCAGTACTTC,CASSLQGFSYEQYF,NA,TRBJ2-7,14,NA,TRBV6-5
TGTGCCAGCAGTTACCTAGCGGGGAGCTCCTACGAGCAGTACTTC,CASSYLAGSSYEQYF,NA,TRBJ2-7,15,TRBD2,TRBV6-5
TGTGCCTGGAGTGTGGGCGGTAGCTCCTACGAGCAGTACTTC,CAWSVGGSSYEQYF,NA,TRBJ2-7,14,NA,TRBV30
TGTGCCAGCAGAGATCCCCAGGGAACTGAAGCTTTCTTT,CASRDPQGTEAFF,NA,TRBJ1-1,13,NA,TRBV6-1
TGTGCCAGTAGTAGTCCGGGCGTCCCCTACAATGAGCAGTTCTTC,CASSSPGVPYNEQFF,NA,TRBJ2-1,15,NA,TRBV19
TGTGCCAGCAGCCCTCTAGCGGGAGAGTACGAGCAGTACTTC,CASSPLAGEYEQYF,NA,TRBJ2-7,14,TRBD2,TRBV7-2
TGCGCCAGCAGCTTGGTTTCGCGGGGGGCGAACACCGGGGAGCTGTTTTTT,CASSLVSRGANTGELFF,once,TRBJ2-2,17,TRBD2,TRBV5-1
TGCGCCAGCAGCTATGGGACAGGCCCCATGTCCTACGAGCAGTACTTC,CASSYGTGPMSYEQYF,NA,TRBJ2-7,16,TRBD1,TRBV10-2
TGTGCCAGCAGCTCATCAGGGGGCGCGGTGGCCGGCTACACCTTC,CASSSSGGAVAGYTF,NA,TRBJ1-2,15,TRBD1,TRBV7-2
TGCGCCAGCAGACTAGGAGGTGAGGGCAATCAGCCCCAGCATTTT,CASRLGGEGNQPQHF,NA,TRBJ1-5,15,NA,TRBV5-1
TGTGCCAGCAGGTCGTCCTTAGCGGGAGTTGATGAGCAGTTCTTC,CASRSSLAGVDEQFF,NA,TRBJ2-1,15,TRBD2,TRBV6-5
TGTGCCAGCAGTACTAGGATGGGGAGCAATCAGCCCCAGCATTTT,CASSTRMGSNQPQHF,NA,TRBJ1-5,15,NA,TRBV5-6
TGTGCCAGCAGCGTAGCTGGGGACAGGATCGCCGGGGAGCTGTTTTTT,CASSVAGDRIAGELFF,NA,TRBJ2-2,16,TRBD1,TRBV9
TGTGCCTGGAGTGTAATCTCGTCCCGGGAATTAACCCAGTACTTC,CAWSVISSRELTQYF,NA,TRBJ2-5,15,NA,TRBV30
TGTGCCAGCAGTCCCGGGACAGGGATCGGGGGATCCTACAATGAGCAGTTCTTC,CASSPGTGIGGSYNEQFF,NA,TRBJ2-1,18,TRBD1,TRBV27
TGCAGCGTTACCCTGACAGGGAAGGAGACCCAGTACTTC,CSVTLTGKETQYF,NA,TRBJ2-5,13,TRBD1,TRBV29-1
TGTGCCAGCAGCTCTACAGGGGCTTCACCCCTCCACTTT,CASSSTGASPLHF,few,TRBJ1-6,13,TRBD1,TRBV7-2
TGCGCCAGCAGCCCGGGACAGTATAACTACAATGAGCAGTTCTTC,CASSPGQYNYNEQFF,NA,TRBJ2-1,15,TRBD1,TRBV5-1
TGCGCCAGCAGCTTCAGGGGGAGGAACACTGAAGCTTTCTTT,CASSFRGRNTEAFF,NA,TRBJ1-1,14,TRBD1,TRBV5-1
TGTGCCAGCAGTGAATATACAGGGGCGGGTGAAAAACTGTTTTTT,CASSEYTGAGEKLFF,NA,TRBJ1-4,15,TRBD1,TRBV25-1
TGTGCCAGCAGCTGGGGACAGGAAAAACTGTTTTTT,CASSWGQEKLFF,NA,TRBJ1-4,12,TRBD1,TRBV7-9
TGTGCCAGCTCCGAAACGACGGGCTCCTACGAGCAGTACTTC,CASSETTGSYEQYF,NA,TRBJ2-7,14,NA,TRBV18
TGTGCCAGTGGCGGGACTCTCTCCATCTCTGGAAACACCATATATTTT,CASGGTLSISGNTIYF,once,TRBJ1-3,16,NA,TRBV11-2
TGTGCCAGCAGCCCGCGGACAGGGGCGAGGGAGACCCAGTACTTC,CASSPRTGARETQYF,NA,TRBJ2-5,15,TRBD1,TRBV7-9
TGTGCCAGCAGTTACTCGCGGGGGCCCAAAACCGGGGAGCTGTTTTTT,CASSYSRGPKTGELFF,NA,TRBJ2-2,16,NA,TRBV6-6
TGTGCCAGCAGTGACAGGGTTGGACAGCCCCAGCATTTT,CASSDRVGQPQHF,NA,TRBJ1-5,13,TRBD1,TRBV7-2
TGTGCCATCAGTGGGTGGGACAGGGTGAAAGATACGCAGTATTTT,CAISGWDRVKDTQYF,once,TRBJ2-3,15,TRBD1,TRBV10-3
TGTGCCAGCAGCTTTGGGACTAAATATGGCAATGAGCAGTTCTTC,CASSFGTKYGNEQFF,NA,TRBJ2-1,15,TRBD2,TRBV11-2
TGTGCCAGCAGCTTAGGTAGCGGGGTACAAGAGACCCAGTACTTC,CASSLGSGVQETQYF,NA,TRBJ2-5,15,TRBD2,TRBV11-3
TGTGCCAGCAGTAAGGGGAATAGCAATCAGCCCCAGCATTTT,CASSKGNSNQPQHF,NA,TRBJ1-5,14,NA,TRBV6-1
TGTGCCAGCAGCTTAGCGAGCGGGAGGGACGAGCAGTTCTTC,CASSLASGRDEQFF,NA,TRBJ2-1,14,TRBD2,TRBV7-9
TGCGCCAGCAGCGGCCCCGGGGCTTCTTGGGTCGGGGAGCTGTTTTTT,CASSGPGASWVGELFF,NA,TRBJ2-2,16,NA,TRBV5-1
TGTGCCAGCAGATTAGGAACGACCATGAACACTGAAGCTTTCTTT,CASRLGTTMNTEAFF,NA,TRBJ1-1,15,NA,TRBV27
TGTGCCAGCAGCTTAGCGCGGACCCCGGGCCAAGAGACCCAGTACTTC,CASSLARTPGQETQYF,NA,TRBJ2-5,16,NA,TRBV7-2
TGCGCCAGCAGCTTGGAGGCAGGGGCTTCCACCGGGGAGCTGTTTTTT,CASSLEAGASTGELFF,NA,TRBJ2-2,16,NA,TRBV5-1
TGCGCCAGCAGCTTGGGGGGGCCAGGGGAGACCCAGTACTTC,CASSLGGPGETQYF,NA,TRBJ2-5,14,NA,TRBV5-1
TGTGCCAGCAGCGCCAGTGCTGGACCGCGCAATGAGCAGTTCTTC,CASSASAGPRNEQFF,NA,TRBJ2-1,15,NA,TRBV9
TGCGCCAGCAGCCAAGAGCAGGGGGCGAATAATTCACCCCTCCACTTT,CASSQEQGANNSPLHF,NA,TRBJ1-6,16,TRBD1,TRBV4-3
TGCGCCAGCAGCACAGGACAGCCCGGCTGGGAGACCCAGTACTTC,CASSTGQPGWETQYF,NA,TRBJ2-5,15,NA,TRBV5-1
TGTGCCAGCAGCTTAGACTTAGCGGGAGGGGACATTCAGTACTTC,CASSLDLAGGDIQYF,NA,TRBJ2-4,15,TRBD2,TRBV7-2
TGCGCCAGCAGCTTGGGGAGCGCGGGGGGAGCCGAAAAACTGTTTTTT,CASSLGSAGGAEKLFF,NA,TRBJ1-4,16,NA,TRBV5-1
TGTGCCAGTAGTCTCCGGGACAGGGATTATAATCAGTACTTC,CASSLRDRDYNQYF,NA,TRBJ2-4,14,TRBD1,TRBV19
TGTGCCAGCAGCTTAGCCGCAGGAGGAGCTAACTATGGCTACACCTTC,CASSLAAGGANYGYTF,NA,TRBJ1-2,16,NA,TRBV7-8
TGTGCCAGCAGTCAGAGGGCAGGGGGAAACTATGGCTACACCTTC,CASSQRAGGNYGYTF,NA,TRBJ1-2,15,TRBD1,TRBV7-2
TGTGCCAGCAGCCGAGACCCAGGGGCCGAGACCCAGTACTTC,CASSRDPGAETQYF,NA,TRBJ2-5,14,NA,TRBV6-1
TGTGCCAGCAGCACCCGGACTAGCGGGTCCTACAATGAGCAGTTCTTC,CASSTRTSGSYNEQFF,NA,TRBJ2-1,16,TRBD2,TRBV7-9
TGTGCCAGCTCACCAGTCGGCAGGGCACCGACTAACTATGGCTACACCTTC,CASSPVGRAPTNYGYTF,NA,TRBJ1-2,17,NA,TRBV18
TGTGCCAGCAGTGTAACAGACAGGACGAGGGAGACCCAGTACTTC,CASSVTDRTRETQYF,NA,TRBJ2-5,15,NA,TRBV6-1
TGTGCCAGCAGTTACTCGTCTTTTCGAGGCGAAGCTTTCTTT,CASSYSSFRGEAFF,NA,TRBJ1-1,14,NA,TRBV6-5
TGTGCCAGCAGTTACACTAGCAATCAGCCCCAGCATTTT,CASSYTSNQPQHF,NA,TRBJ1-5,13,NA,TRBV6-5
TGTGCCAGTGGGGGAACGGACCCCTACGAGCAGTACTTC,CASGGTDPYEQYF,NA,TRBJ2-7,13,NA,TRBV6-4
TGCGCCAGCAGCTGGGGACAGGGACGGTACAATGAGCAGTTCTTC,CASSWGQGRYNEQFF,NA,TRBJ2-1,15,TRBD1,TRBV5-1
TGCGCCAGCAGCCTCGAGGGGGAATACAATGAGCAGTTCTTC,CASSLEGEYNEQFF,NA,TRBJ2-1,14,NA,TRBV4-3
TGTGCCAGCAGGCCCGGGACTTACCAAGAGACCCAGTACTTC,CASRPGTYQETQYF,NA,TRBJ2-5,14,NA,TRBV2
TGTGCCAGCAGTGTTACAGGGGGGAGAAGTTATGGCTACACCTTC,CASSVTGGRSYGYTF,NA,TRBJ1-2,15,TRBD1,TRBV25-1
TGCGCCAGCAGCGACCAGTTGGGTACAGAGACCCAGTACTTC,CASSDQLGTETQYF,NA,TRBJ2-5,14,NA,TRBV5-1
TGCGCCAGCAGTGGGGCATGGGGAGAGACCCAGTACTTC,CASSGAWGETQYF,NA,TRBJ2-5,13,NA,TRBV10-2
TGTGCGGCCGGGCCGGACACTGAAGCTTTCTTT,CAAGPDTEAFF,NA,TRBJ1-1,11,NA,TRBV30
TGCGCCAGCAGTCAATCGGCGGGAGGAGACAATCAGCCCCAGCATTTT,CASSQSAGGDNQPQHF,NA,TRBJ1-5,16,NA,TRBV23-1